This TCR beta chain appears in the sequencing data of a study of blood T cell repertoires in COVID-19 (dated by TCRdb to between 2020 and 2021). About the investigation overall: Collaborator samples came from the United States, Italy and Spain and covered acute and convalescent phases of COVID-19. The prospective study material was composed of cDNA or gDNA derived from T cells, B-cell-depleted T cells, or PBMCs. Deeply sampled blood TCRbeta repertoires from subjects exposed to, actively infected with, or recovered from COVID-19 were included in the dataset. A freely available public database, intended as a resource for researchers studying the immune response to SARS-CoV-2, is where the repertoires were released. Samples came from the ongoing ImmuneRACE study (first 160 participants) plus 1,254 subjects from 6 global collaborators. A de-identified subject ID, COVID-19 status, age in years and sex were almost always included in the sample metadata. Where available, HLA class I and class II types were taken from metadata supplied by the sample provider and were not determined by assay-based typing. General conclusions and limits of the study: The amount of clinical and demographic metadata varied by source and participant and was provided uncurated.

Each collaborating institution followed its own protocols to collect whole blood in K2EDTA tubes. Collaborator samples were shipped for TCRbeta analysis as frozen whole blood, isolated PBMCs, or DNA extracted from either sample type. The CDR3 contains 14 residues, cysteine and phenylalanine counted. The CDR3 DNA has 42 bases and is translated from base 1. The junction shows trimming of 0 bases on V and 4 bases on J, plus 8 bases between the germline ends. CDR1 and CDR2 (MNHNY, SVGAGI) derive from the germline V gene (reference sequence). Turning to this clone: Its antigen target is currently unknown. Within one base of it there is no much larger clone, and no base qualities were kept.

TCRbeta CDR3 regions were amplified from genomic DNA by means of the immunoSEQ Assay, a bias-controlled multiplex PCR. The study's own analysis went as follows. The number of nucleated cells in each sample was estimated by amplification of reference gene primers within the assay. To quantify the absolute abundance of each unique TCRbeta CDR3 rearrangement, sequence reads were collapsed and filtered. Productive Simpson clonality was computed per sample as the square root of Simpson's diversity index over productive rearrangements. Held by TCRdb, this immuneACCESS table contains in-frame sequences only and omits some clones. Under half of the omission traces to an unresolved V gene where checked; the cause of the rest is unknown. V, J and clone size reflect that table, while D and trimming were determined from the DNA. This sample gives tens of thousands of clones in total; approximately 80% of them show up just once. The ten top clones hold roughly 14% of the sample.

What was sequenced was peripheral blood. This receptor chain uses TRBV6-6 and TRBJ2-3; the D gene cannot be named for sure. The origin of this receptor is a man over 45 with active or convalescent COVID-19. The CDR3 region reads CASSYSLIADTQYF. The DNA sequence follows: TGTGCCAGCAGTTACTCTTTGATAGCAGATACGCAGTATTTT.